The 23 T cell receptor beta chains listed next were all sequenced from one sample in a study of control samples from healthy donors and cancer patients. Repertoires were generated with immunoSEQ multiplex PCR, while TCRdb's copy carries only in-frame clones and drops some. The sample carries some 150,000 clones, roughly 91% recorded once. Sequenced material: blood. These receptor sequences come from a woman aged 25 to 39 in good health.

This chain connects TRBV11-3 to TRBJ2-7; TRBD1 aligns across 8 bases. The J segment lost 5 bases and the V segment lost 4 bases, leaving 4 bases of the junction unmatched. This CDR3 is 13 amino acids long. The V gene's germline CDR1 is SGHNT and CDR2 YENEEA. The CDR3 sequence is CASSYRGIDEQYF. CDR3 nucleotides: TGTGCCAGCAGCTACAGGGGGATAGACGAGCAGTACTTC. Drawing the rest from reference TRBV11-3 and TRBJ2-7, the complete variable domain is EAGVVQSPRYKIIEKKQPVAFWCNPISGHNTLYWYLQNLGQGPELLIRYENEEAVDDSQLPKDRFSAERLKGVDSTLKIQPAELGDSAVYLCASSYRGIDEQYFGPGTRLTVT.

Turning to this clone: Within the sample, other DNA sequences also encode this same CDR3. This chain connects TRBV27 to TRBJ2-7, with 7 bases identical to TRBD1. Germline loops: CDR1 MNHEY, CDR2 SMNVEV (reference sequence). Trimming at V came to 5 bases and at J to 3 bases, leaving 4 bases not matched to a gene. The CDR3 length is 13 residues. CDR3 nucleotide sequence: TGTGCCAGCAGTCTGGGGACAGACTACGAGCAGTACTTC. The encoded protein is CASSLGTDYEQYF.

The chain employs TRBV7-9 and TRBJ1-2; D is undetermined. V was shortened by 0 bases and J by 4 bases, with 6 bases between the two germline ends. Germline V gene sequence: CDR1 SEHNR, CDR2 FQNEAQ (reference sequence). CDR3 size: 13 residues. The DNA of the CDR3 is TGTGCCAGCAGCTTAGCAGGCCTCTATGGCTACACCTTC. This codes for CASSLAGLYGYTF.

This chain connects TRBV27 to TRBJ1-1; 9 bases are a match to TRBD1. The CDR3 consists of 13 residues. V shed 4 bases, J shed 4 bases, and the junction held 1 base outside the gene matches. The germline V gene has CDR1 MNHEY and CDR2 SMNVEV (reference sequence). CDR3 region: CASSSTGGTEAFF. The CDR3 nucleotides are TGTGCCAGCAGTTCGACAGGGGGCACTGAAGCTTTCTTT.

This clone was found once. The rearrangement uses TRBV2 and TRBJ2-3, with D uncertain. Trimming shortened V by 2 bases and J by 0 bases, and 3 bases separated the two germline ends. From germline, CDR1 is SNHLY and CDR2 FYNNEI. This CDR3 has 13 residues. The CDR3 reads CASSEPSTDTQYF. For the CDR3, the DNA is TGTGCCAGCAGTGAACCTAGCACAGATACGCAGTATTTT.

The chain joins TRBV27 to TRBJ2-2, with 8 bases aligning to TRBD2. Germline loops: CDR1 MNHEY, CDR2 SMNVEV (reference sequence). CDR3 size: 15 residues. Trimming at V came to 2 bases and at J to 6 bases, leaving 5 bases not matched to a gene. CDR3 nucleotides: TGTGCCAGCAGTTTAGGTCGGGGGGGCCCCGGGGAGCTGTTTTTT. Translation gives CASSLGRGGPGELFF.

This clone was detected once. The genes are TRBV29-1 and TRBJ1-1; 9 bases fit TRBD1. V trimming: 5 bases; J trimming: 4 bases; junction bases outside the gene matches: 5. The CDR3 has 13 residues. Germline lookup yields CDR1 SQVTM and CDR2 ANQGSEA. The CDR3 nucleotides read TGCAGCGTTTACAGGGGGCCGGGCACTGAAGCTTTCTTT. It is translated as CSVYRGPGTEAFF.

The chain uses TRBV28 and TRBJ2-5; D is possibly TRBD2 (5 bases). Trimming removed 3 bases at V and 5 bases at J, with 10 bases between. CDR3 length: 13 residues. Germline CDR1 is MDHEN and CDR2 is SYDVKM. The CDR3 region is CASSFDGSETQYF. The CDR3 DNA is TGTGCCAGCAGTTTCGATGGGAGCGAGACCCAGTACTTC.

The gene calls are TRBV5-1 and TRBJ2-5; 7 bases line up with TRBD1. CDR3 size: 13 residues. Germline trimming cut 4 bases from V and 5 bases from J; bases unmatched to any gene: 5. The germline gives CDR1 SGHRS, CDR2 YFSETQ. CDR3: CASSPQQGETQYF. The CDR3 DNA reads TGCGCCAGCAGCCCCCAACAGGGGGAGACCCAGTACTTC.

This clone was observed a single time. This rearrangement joins TRBV9 to TRBJ2-1; 8 nucleotides agree with TRBD2. Germline CDR1 reads SGDLS; CDR2 reads YYNGEE. V lost 0 bases and J lost 10; bases outside the gene matches: 9. The CDR3 is 15 amino acids. The CDR3 region is CASSVAGSGKGEQFF. The CDR3 region has the DNA TGTGCCAGCAGCGTAGCAGGTAGCGGGAAGGGGGAGCAGTTCTTC.

The V and J genes are TRBV3-1 (or the pseudogene TRBV3-2) and TRBJ1-3, with a weak D call TRBD1 (6 bases). This CDR3 spans 16 amino acids. Germline V gene data show CDR1 as LGHDT and CDR2 as YNNKEL (reference sequence). The ends were cut back, 0 bases at V and 4 bases at J, with 13 bases in the middle. The CDR3 region is CASSQEWAGAGNTIYF. CDR3 bases: TGTGCCAGCAGCCAAGAATGGGCAGGGGCAGGAAACACCATATATTTT.

This clone has just a few counts. CDR3: CASSVAPNTEAFF. Here the CDR3 DNA reads TGTGCCAGCAGCGTAGCTCCGAACACTGAAGCTTTCTTT. This chain connects TRBV9 to TRBJ1-1; D remains ambiguous. The CDR3 has 13 residues. V lost 0 bases and J 1 base, leaving 4 bases between the germline ends. CDR1 and CDR2 (germline): SGDLS, YYNGEE. The full variable domain, in which reference TRBV9 and TRBJ1-1 provide the parts outside the CDR3, is DSGVTQTPKHLITATGQRVTLRCSPRSGDLSVYWYQQSLDQGLQFLIQYYNGEERAKGNILERFSAQQFPDLHSELNLSSLELGDSALYFCASSVAPNTEAFFGQGTRLTVV.

Only one count was recorded for this clone. The chain carries TRBV29-1 and TRBJ1-1, with D hard to call. CDR1 and CDR2 (germline): SQVTM, ANQGSEA. The CDR3 loop spans 13 amino acids. V lost 2 bases, J lost 3 bases, and 10 bases lay in between. The CDR3 reads CSVERVLDTEAFF. The DNA for the CDR3 is TGCAGCGTTGAAAGGGTGTTGGACACTGAAGCTTTCTTT. Complete variable domain (other parts from reference TRBV29-1 and TRBJ1-1): SAVISQKPSRDICQRGTSLTIQCQVDSQVTMMFWYRQQPGQSLTLIATANQGSEATYESGFVIDKFPISRPNLTFSTLTVSNMSPEDSSIYLCSVERVLDTEAFFGQGTRLTVV.

The chain couples TRBV2 to TRBJ1-6; 9 bases map to TRBD1. This CDR3 contains 14 residues. V was clipped by 6 bases and J by 8 bases; unmatched bases: 5. CDR1 is SNHLY and CDR2 is FYNNEI in the germline V gene. The CDR3 sequence: CASSGTGWHSPLHF. CDR3 DNA: TGTGCCAGCAGCGGGACAGGGTGGCATTCACCCCTCCACTTT.

This sequence joins TRBV5-1 and TRBJ1-6, with D possibly being TRBD1 (6 bases). This CDR3 is built from 14 residues. The V end lost 0 bases, the J end lost 6 bases, and 7 bases lay between the germline ends. Germline CDR1 and CDR2: SGHRS and YFSETQ. CDR3 nucleotide sequence: TGCGCCAGCAGCTTGGGGACAGTTAATTCACCCCTCCACTTT. This translates into CASSLGTVNSPLHF. Based on the CDR3 plus reference TRBV5-1 and TRBJ1-6, the full variable domain is KAGVTQTPRYLIKTRGQQVTLSCSPISGHRSVSWYQQTPGQGLQFLFEYFSETQRNKGNFPGRFSGRQFSNSRSEMNVSTLELGDSALYLCASSLGTVNSPLHFGNGTRLTVT.

The chain carries TRBV18 and TRBJ1-1; no reliable D call. The ends were cut back, 1 base at V and 1 base at J, with 7 bases in the middle. The length of the CDR3 is 14 residues. Germline CDR1 and CDR2: KGHSH and LQKENI. Written as DNA, the CDR3 is TGTGCCAGCTCACCACTACCCGGGAACACTGAAGCTTTCTTT. Translation: CASSPLPGNTEAFF.

CDR3 protein: CASSHWDGEAFF. The CDR3 DNA reads as TGCGCCAGCAGCCACTGGGACGGTGAAGCTTTCTTT. The chain uses TRBV4-1 and TRBJ1-1; perhaps TRBD1 as D (5 bases). Trimming took 3 bases from V and 7 from J, leaving 9 bases between them. Germline V gene sequence: CDR1 MGHRA, CDR2 YSYEKL. CDR3 length: 12 amino acids.

This clone was counted once. The chain recombines TRBV7-9 with TRBJ1-6; 7 nucleotides align to TRBD1. The CDR3 totals 16 residues. Germline trimming cut 0 bases from V and 4 bases from J; bases unmatched to any gene: 3. The V gene's germline CDR1 is SEHNR and CDR2 FQNEAQ (reference sequence). The CDR3 sequence is CASSLAGGGYNSPLHF. The CDR3 nucleotides are TGTGCCAGCAGCTTAGCAGGGGGCGGTTATAATTCACCCCTCCACTTT.

The table lists this clone with a count of one. The rearrangement joins TRBV6-5 to TRBJ1-1, with D perhaps matching TRBD1 (6 bases). V lost 5 bases and J 2 bases, leaving 15 bases between the germline ends. CDR1 is MNHEY and CDR2 is SVGAGI in the germline V gene. CDR3 length equals 15 residues. The CDR3 sequence: CASSKTAGANTEAFF. The CDR3 nucleotides read TGTGCCAGCAGTAAAACCGCAGGGGCCAACACTGAAGCTTTCTTT.

The chain employs TRBV6-5 and TRBJ1-4; D gene unclear. Deletions cut 0 bases from V and 0 bases from J, with 5 bases between. The CDR3 is 15 amino acids. Germline CDR1 reads MNHEY; CDR2 reads SVGAGI. CDR3 region: CASSYSAATNEKLFF. The CDR3 DNA is TGTGCCAGCAGTTACTCGGCGGCAACTAATGAAAAACTGTTTTTT.

The gene calls are TRBV6-5 and TRBJ2-7, with a weak D call TRBD1 (6 bases). Trimming took 6 bases from V and 3 from J, leaving 18 bases between them. Germline V gene data show CDR1 as MNHEY and CDR2 as SVGAGI. The CDR3 spans 15 residues. CDR3 coding DNA: TGTGCCAGCAGCGCCCCCGACCGGGACATCTACGAGCAGTACTTC. The encoded protein is CASSAPDRDIYEQYF.

This clone was seen once. The J gene is TRBJ2-6, the V gene TRBV15, with D possibly being TRBD2 (6 bases). The CDR3 runs 16 residues. The ends were cut back, 1 base at V and 0 bases at J, with 7 bases in the middle. The germline V gene has CDR1 LNHNV and CDR2 YYDKDF (reference sequence). CDR3 in amino acids: CATSRAGSSGANVLTF. In nucleotides, the CDR3 is TGTGCCACCAGCAGAGCCGGGAGCTCTGGGGCCAACGTCCTGACTTTC.

The chain carries TRBV3-1 (or the pseudogene TRBV3-2) and TRBJ1-1, with 10 bases fitting TRBD1. The CDR3 is 14 amino acids. Trimming at V came to 5 bases and at J to 5 bases, leaving 5 bases not matched to a gene. Per the germline V gene, CDR1 is LGHDT and CDR2 is YNNKEL (reference sequence). This CDR3 is CASSSRTGGTEAFF. The CDR3 nucleotides are TGTGCCAGCAGCTCTCGGACAGGGGGGACTGAAGCTTTCTTT.